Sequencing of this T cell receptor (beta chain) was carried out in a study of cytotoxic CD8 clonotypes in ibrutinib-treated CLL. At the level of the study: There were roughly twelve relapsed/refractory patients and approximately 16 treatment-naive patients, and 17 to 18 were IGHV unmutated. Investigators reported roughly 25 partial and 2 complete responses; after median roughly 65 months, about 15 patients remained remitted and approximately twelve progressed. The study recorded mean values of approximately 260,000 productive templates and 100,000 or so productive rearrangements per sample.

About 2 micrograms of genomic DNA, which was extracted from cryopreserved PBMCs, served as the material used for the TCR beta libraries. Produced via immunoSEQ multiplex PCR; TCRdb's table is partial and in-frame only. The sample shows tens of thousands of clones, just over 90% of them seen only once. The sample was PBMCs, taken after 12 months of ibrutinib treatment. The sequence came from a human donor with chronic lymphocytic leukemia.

The CDR3 DNA follows: TGTGCCAGCAGTTACTCCTTGACAGCCTACGAGCAGTACTTC. Its translation is CASSYSLTAYEQYF. This sequence joins TRBV6-5 and TRBJ2-7; TRBD1 is a possible D gene (5 bases). The V end was cut by 0 bases, the J end by 2 bases, with 8 bases between. The CDR3 totals 14 residues. Germline V gene sequence: CDR1 MNHEY, CDR2 SVGAGI.